Listed below are T cell receptor beta chains from one sample, sequenced in a study of cytomegalovirus exposure and HLA in healthy donors. Sequenced by immunoSEQ multiplex PCR; TCRdb stores in-frame clones only, minus some. The repertoire holds 150,000 to 200,000 clones, over 75% seen once, with under 2% in the top ten. The specimen sequenced was PBMCs. The receptor source for this set is a woman in her twenties or thirties in good health and CMV-seronegative. The CDR3 runs from the conserved cysteine through the conserved F or W. Each record gives: D gene, clone size, J gene, V gene, CDR3 protein, CDR3 DNA. The D gene is left open where the match is weak. Size is stated for part of the rows, as once, few or many counts, or as a class when the clone is expanded.

D gene: .; clone size: .; J gene: TRBJ2-1; V gene: TRBV9; CDR3 protein: CASSVGSIFGTYYNEQFF; CDR3 DNA: TGTGCCAGCAGCGTAGGGTCCATTTTCGGGACATATTACAATGAGCAGTTCTTC
D gene: TRBD1; clone size: few; J gene: TRBJ1-5; V gene: TRBV19; CDR3 protein: CASREGTGHNQPQHF; CDR3 DNA: TGTGCCAGTAGGGAGGGGACAGGGCACAATCAGCCCCAGCATTTT
D gene: TRBD2; clone size: .; J gene: TRBJ2-1; V gene: TRBV28; CDR3 protein: CASSSPSEIAGGYNEQFF; CDR3 DNA: TGTGCCAGCAGTTCCCCCTCGGAAATAGCGGGAGGATACAATGAGCAGTTCTTC
D gene: .; clone size: .; J gene: TRBJ2-1; V gene: TRBV29-1; CDR3 protein: CSVIKTSYNEQFF; CDR3 DNA: TGCAGCGTTATTAAGACTAGCTACAATGAGCAGTTCTTC
D gene: .; clone size: once; J gene: TRBJ1-4; V gene: TRBV5-3; CDR3 protein: CARSCGTEVNEKLFF; CDR3 DNA: TGTGCCAGAAGCTGCGGGACCGAAGTTAATGAAAAACTGTTTTTT
D gene: .; clone size: .; J gene: TRBJ2-1; V gene: TRBV6-5; CDR3 protein: CASSYSFGGNEQFF; CDR3 DNA: TGTGCCAGCAGTTACTCCTTCGGGGGCAATGAGCAGTTCTTC
D gene: .; clone size: .; J gene: TRBJ1-1; V gene: TRBV9; CDR3 protein: CASSPWGRGQNTEAFF; CDR3 DNA: TGTGCCAGCAGCCCCTGGGGAAGGGGACAGAACACTGAAGCTTTCTTT
D gene: .; clone size: .; J gene: TRBJ2-1; V gene: TRBV7-9; CDR3 protein: CASSPDPRAGARYNEQFF; CDR3 DNA: TGTGCCAGCAGCCCGGATCCTAGGGCAGGGGCACGGTACAATGAGCAGTTCTTC
D gene: .; clone size: .; J gene: TRBJ1-6; V gene: TRBV4-1; CDR3 protein: CASSPWEGNSPLHF; CDR3 DNA: TGCGCCAGCAGCCCTTGGGAGGGTAATTCACCCCTCCACTTT
D gene: .; clone size: .; J gene: TRBJ2-2; V gene: TRBV28; CDR3 protein: CASSLPTGTNTGELFF; CDR3 DNA: TGTGCCAGCAGTTTACCTACAGGGACGAACACCGGGGAGCTGTTTTTT
D gene: .; clone size: .; J gene: TRBJ2-3; V gene: TRBV2; CDR3 protein: CASNDRRSDTQYF; CDR3 DNA: TGTGCCAGCAACGACCGGAGGTCAGATACGCAGTATTTT